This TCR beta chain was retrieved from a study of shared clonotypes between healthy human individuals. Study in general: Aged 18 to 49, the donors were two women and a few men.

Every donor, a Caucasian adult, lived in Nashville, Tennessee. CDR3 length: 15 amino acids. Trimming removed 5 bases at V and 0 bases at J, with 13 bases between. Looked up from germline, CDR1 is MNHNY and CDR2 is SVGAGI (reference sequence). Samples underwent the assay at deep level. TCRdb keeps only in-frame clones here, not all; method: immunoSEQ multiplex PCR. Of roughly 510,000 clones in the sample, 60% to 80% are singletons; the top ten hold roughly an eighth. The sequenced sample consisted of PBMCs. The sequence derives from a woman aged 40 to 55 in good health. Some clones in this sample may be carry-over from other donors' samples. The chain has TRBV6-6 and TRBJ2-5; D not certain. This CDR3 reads CASSAQYGYQETQYF. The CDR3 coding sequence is TGTGCCAGCAGTGCCCAGTATGGGTACCAAGAGACCCAGTACTTC.